These T cell receptor beta chains were read from a single sample in a study of early T cells in non-severe SARS-CoV-2 infection. TCRdb redid the calling of the 5' RACE reads with MiXCR, one entry per CDR3 protein. The sample contains 100,000 to 120,000 distinct CDR3 sequences, roughly 13% of which appear only once. Sequences were derived from whole blood, sampled at baseline. The receptors originated from an adult who was a healthcare worker with PCR-confirmed SARS-CoV-2 infection or an uninfected control (not recorded which). Each CDR3 is given with its conserved first and last residue. The order of the fields is CDR3 DNA, CDR3 protein, J gene, V gene, clone size, D gene. The D gene is left open where the match is weak. Size is stated for part of the rows, as once, few or many counts, or as a class when the clone is expanded.

TGTGCCAGCACCTTCCCAAGAGACGCCGAACGAGAAGCTTTCTTT CASTFPRDAEREAFF TRBJ1-1 TRBV27 many .
TGTGCCAGCAGCTTAATGGGGCAAGAGACCCAGTACTTC CASSLMGQETQYF TRBJ2-5 TRBV7-2 . .
TGCAGTGCTCCCGGGGACTCGAGCTTTCCTAACACCTTC CSAPGDSSFPNTF TRBJ1-2 TRBV20-1 few .
TGTGCCAGCAGTTATCAGGGGAACACCGGGGAGCTGTTTTTT CASSYQGNTGELFF TRBJ2-2 TRBV6-2/TRBV6-3 . .
TGTGCCACCGGAAACAGGGGGGTCCCCTACGAGCAGTACTTC CATGNRGVPYEQYF TRBJ2-7 TRBV27 many TRBD1
TGCGCCAGCAGCTTGGCCGGGCAAGGCTCCTACAATGAGCAGTTCTTC CASSLAGQGSYNEQFF TRBJ2-1 TRBV5-1 . .
TGCAGCGTTGAAGATCGCCAAAACATTCAGTACTTC CSVEDRQNIQYF TRBJ2-4 TRBV29-1 . .
TGTGCCAGCAGGCCCGGGACTAGCGGGCGCACAGATACGCAGTATTTT CASRPGTSGRTDTQYF TRBJ2-3 TRBV12-3/TRBV12-4 few TRBD2
TGCAGCGCAGACAAACGGGACAGGACTTTCTTC CSADKRDRTFF TRBJ2-5 TRBV29-1 . TRBD1
TGCGCCAGCAGCCTCGGGACAGGGTCTGAAGCTTTCTTT CASSLGTGSEAFF TRBJ1-1 TRBV4-1 many TRBD1
TGTGCCAGCAGTGAGCACAGGGACCGCAATCAGCCCCAGCATTTT CASSEHRDRNQPQHF TRBJ1-5 TRBV7-2 few .
TGTGCCAGCAGGGGGCCCCCGATTCAGCAAGAGTCCCAGTACTTC CASRGPPIQQESQYF TRBJ2-5 TRBV6-1 . .
TGCGCCAGCAGCCTGCGCTCCTATAATTCACCCCTCCACTTT CASSLRSYNSPLHF TRBJ1-6 TRBV5-1 . .
TGCAGTGCCAGGGAGTCCTTAGCCAAAAACATTCAGTACTTC CSARESLAKNIQYF TRBJ2-4 TRBV20-1 many .
TGTGCCAGCAGAGATTTCTCCCCCTATGGCTACACCTTC CASRDFSPYGYTF TRBJ1-2 TRBV6-5 few .
TGTGCCAGTACCCGACGGGACCGTCCGGGCAATCAGCCCCAGCATTTT CASTRRDRPGNQPQHF TRBJ1-5 TRBV19 few .
TGTGCCAGCAGGCCGACTCAGACCTCCTACAATGAGCAGTTCTTC CASRPTQTSYNEQFF TRBJ2-1 TRBV5-4 . .